The present TCR beta chain was sequenced within a study of shared clonotypes between healthy human individuals. Profiled with immunoSEQ multiplex PCR; TCRdb holds only in-frame clones, not every one. The sample contains roughly 450,000 clones, about four fifths of which appear only once. The CDR3 has 15 amino acids. V lost 5 bases to trimming and J lost 2 bases, with 13 bases between them. Germline CDR1 SGHTA, CDR2 FQGTGA. The sequenced sample consisted of PBMCs. This clonotype was obtained from a woman in her thirties or forties in good health. Some clones in this sample may be carry-over from other donors' samples. The chain has TRBV7-3 and TRBJ1-3; D is undetermined. The CDR3 spells CASSPTPPPGNTIYF. The CDR3 DNA sequence: TGTGCCAGCAGCCCGACACCCCCACCTGGAAACACCATATATTTT.